These 30 T cell receptor beta chains share one sample of origin, sequenced in a study of spatial heterogeneity in lung cancer. TCRdb ran MiXCR on the 5' RACE reads and lists one entry per CDR3 protein. The repertoire consists of just under 95,000 distinct CDR3 sequences, with 9.5% to 15% occurring once and the leading ten covering approximately 39%. The sample's time point: sample taken at primary tumor resection. The material was PBMCs, obtained at surgery. The receptors were gathered from a male donor with early-stage non-small cell lung cancer.

This clonotype was recorded at least ten times. The gene calls are TRBV20-1 and TRBJ2-1; TRBD2 matches at 8 bases. V trimming: 6 bases; J trimming: 4 bases; junction bases outside the gene matches: 11. The CDR3 runs 15 residues. The germline gives CDR1 DFQATT, CDR2 SNEGSKA (reference sequence). The CDR3 DNA reads as TGCAGTGCCCTGGGGCTAGCGGGCCTGTACAATGAGCAGTTCTTC. It specifies CSALGLAGLYNEQFF.

This clonotype was detected only a few times. The rearrangement joins TRBV20-1 to TRBJ1-4; 10 bases map to TRBD1. The junction had 9 bases not matched to a gene; V was cut back by 5 bases and J by 3 bases. This CDR3 is built from 16 residues. CDR1 and CDR2 from the germline V gene are DFQATT and SNEGSKA (reference sequence). CDR3 protein: CSAGGQGIVANEKLFF. DNA for the CDR3: TGCAGTGCTGGGGGACAGGGGATAGTGGCTAATGAAAAACTGTTTTTT.

This clonotype was observed a few times. The chain links TRBV6-5 to TRBJ2-7, with D possibly matching TRBD1 (6 bases). CDR3 length: 15 amino acids. V lost 0 bases to trimming and J lost 3 bases, with 12 bases between them. Germline-derived CDR1 and CDR2 are MNHEY and SVGAGI. The DNA of the CDR3 is TGTGCCAGCAGTTACTCGATGGGGGCGTTCTACGAGCAGTACTTC. Its protein is CASSYSMGAFYEQYF.

This clonotype was counted only a few times. The chain employs TRBV3-1 and TRBJ2-1, with D perhaps TRBD1 or TRBD2 (5 bases each). The V end was cut by 6 bases, the J end by 7 bases, with 10 bases between. Germline V gene data show CDR1 as LGHDT and CDR2 as YNNKEL (reference sequence). The CDR3 totals 12 residues. In nucleotides, the CDR3 is TGTGCCAGCAGTCGGGACGGGAATGAGCAGTTCTTC. Protein: CASSRDGNEQFF.

This clonotype was seen many times. The chain joins TRBV7-2 to TRBJ1-1; D may be TRBD1 (6 bases). CDR1 and CDR2 (germline): SGHTA, FQGNSA. CDR3 length: 17 residues. The V end was cut by 3 bases, the J end by 4 bases, with 21 bases between. The CDR3 region is CASSFTRGAHERTEAFF. For the CDR3, the DNA is TGTGCCAGCAGCTTCACGCGGGGGGCGCATGAACGCACTGAAGCTTTCTTT.

There are a few counts of this clonotype. The CDR3 DNA is TGTGCCAGCAGTACTAGCGGGGGCGGCAATGAGCAGTTCTTC. It codes for CASSTSGGGNEQFF. The chain recombines TRBV7-2 with TRBJ2-1; TRBD2 agrees at 11 bases. Per germline, CDR1 SGHTA and CDR2 FQGNSA. The length of the CDR3 is 14 residues. J was trimmed by 6 bases and V by 6 bases; bases with no gene match: 4. The variable domain in full, with the rest retrieved from reference TRBV7-2 and TRBJ2-1, is GAGVSQSPSNKVTEKGKDVELRCDPISGHTALYWYRQSLGQGLEFLIYFQGNSAPDKSGLPSDRFSAERTGGSVSTLTIQRTQQEDSAVYLCASSTSGGGNEQFFGPGTRLTVL.

This clonotype was recorded once. The rearrangement uses TRBV24-1 and TRBJ2-1, with D uncertain. CDR3 length: 13 amino acids. V lost 5 bases to trimming and J lost 0 bases, with 4 bases between them. CDR1 and CDR2 (germline): KGHDR, SFDVKD. The CDR3 region is CATSAVSYNEQFF. CDR3 DNA: TGTGCCACCAGTGCGGTCTCCTACAATGAGCAGTTCTTC.

The rearrangement uses TRBV19 and TRBJ2-5; 9 bases map to TRBD2. V was pared by 0 bases and J by 2 bases, with 7 bases of the junction left unmatched. The CDR3 covers 17 residues. The germline CDR1 and CDR2 sequences are LNHDA and SQIVND (reference sequence). The CDR3, as DNA: TGTGCCAGTAGTATAGATCTACTAGCGGGTAGGCAAGAGACCCAGTACTTC. Residues: CASSIDLLAGRQETQYF.

This clonotype appeared many times. The gene calls are TRBV5-6 and TRBJ2-7; weak D call: TRBD1 (6 bases). Germline V gives CDR1 SGHDT, CDR2 YYEEEE. The CDR3 spans 13 residues. Trimming shortened V by 4 bases and J by 3 bases, and 11 bases separated the two germline ends. CDR3 coding DNA: TGTGCCAGCAGCCCGACAGGCCGCTACGAGCAGTACTTC. It codes for CASSPTGRYEQYF.

This clonotype was found many times. The chain recombines TRBV14 with TRBJ2-7, with 7 bases identical to TRBD2. This CDR3 has 13 amino acids. From germline, CDR1 is SGHDN and CDR2 FVKESK. The V and J ends lost 1 base and 3 bases, in that order; junction bases with no gene match: 0. The CDR3: CASSQGTSYEQYF. As DNA, the CDR3 is TGTGCCAGCAGCCAAGGGACTAGCTACGAGCAGTACTTC.

The rearrangement links TRBV7-6 to TRBJ1-6; the D is unclear. Trimming shortened V by 3 bases and J by 10 bases, and 13 bases separated the two germline ends. CDR1 and CDR2 from the germline V gene are SGHVS and FNYEAQ. CDR3 length equals 14 residues. The CDR3 coding sequence is TGTGCCAGCAGCTTGAGTGGACGAGAATCACCCCTCCACTTT. It yields the protein CASSLSGRESPLHF.

In this sample, this clonotype turned up many times. The CDR3 DNA follows: TGTGCCAGCAGCGTAGCCGCGGGCCTGAGGGAGACCCAGTACTTC. This translates into CASSVAAGLRETQYF. The chain combines TRBV9 with TRBJ2-5; the D gene is possibly TRBD2 (5 bases). V was shortened by 0 bases and J by 5 bases, with 14 bases between the two germline ends. Germline CDR1 reads SGDLS; CDR2 reads YYNGEE. The CDR3 is 15 residues long.

The chain combines TRBV11-2 with TRBJ2-2; 11 nucleotides align to TRBD2. Germline lookup yields CDR1 SGHAT and CDR2 FQNNGV. There are 14 residues in the CDR3. V shed 6 bases, J shed 7 bases, and the junction held 4 bases outside the gene matches. CDR3 residues: CASRPGLADGELFF. Here the CDR3 DNA reads TGTGCCAGCAGGCCGGGACTAGCGGACGGGGAGCTGTTTTTT.

This clonotype was counted between two and nine times. The V and J genes are TRBV4-3 and TRBJ1-6; TRBD1 matches at 9 bases. With V trimmed by 0 bases and J by 8 bases, 5 bases remained unmatched. Germline CDR1 reads LGHNA; CDR2 reads YSLEER. There are 16 residues in the CDR3. The CDR3 loop is CASSQDSGQGYSPLHF. The CDR3 nucleotides are TGCGCCAGCAGCCAAGACTCGGGACAGGGCTATTCACCCCTCCACTTT.

V usage is TRBV4-3 and J usage is TRBJ2-2, with 8 bases that match TRBD1. The V gene's germline CDR1 is LGHNA and CDR2 YSLEER. The J segment lost 6 bases and the V segment lost 0 bases, leaving 9 bases of the junction unmatched. The CDR3 loop spans 17 amino acids. The DNA for the CDR3 is TGCGCCAGCAGCCAAGATCCCCCAGGGGGCGATTCCGGGGAGCTGTTTTTT. Its protein product is CASSQDPPGGDSGELFF.

The rearrangement uses TRBV20-1 and TRBJ2-7, with D perhaps TRBD1 or TRBD2 (6 bases each). This CDR3 spans 14 amino acids. The V and J ends lost 4 bases and 7 bases respectively, with 20 bases between them. CDR1 is DFQATT and CDR2 is SNEGSKA in the germline V gene (reference sequence). In DNA form, the CDR3 reads TGCAGTGCTAACCGTGCCCTGGGGGCGGGGGAGCAGTACTTC. This sequence encodes CSANRALGAGEQYF.

The chain joins TRBV7-2 to TRBJ2-7; no clear D. Germline V gene sequence: CDR1 SGHTA, CDR2 FQGNSA. The CDR3 is 13 amino acids. V was clipped by 1 base and J by 6 bases, with 10 bases between them. CDR3 DNA sequence: TGTGCCAGCAGCTTAGTCTTACGACGCGAGCAGTACTTC. This codes for CASSLVLRREQYF.

This clonotype was detected a few times. V gene TRBV7-9 combines with J gene TRBJ2-7, with D possibly being TRBD2 (5 bases). The CDR3 spans 12 residues. Trimming removed 3 bases at V and 7 bases at J, with 10 bases between. Per the germline V gene, CDR1 is SEHNR and CDR2 is FQNEAQ (reference sequence). The CDR3 nucleotides are TGTGCCAGCAGCTTGTCAACGGGGGAGCAGTACTTC. Translation: CASSLSTGEQYF.

This sequence joins TRBV7-2 and TRBJ1-5; maybe TRBD1 (6 bases). Trimming pared 5 bases from V and 1 base from J, leaving 18 bases between. Germline assignment: CDR1 SGHTA and CDR2 FQGNSA. The CDR3 extends over 17 amino acids. The CDR3: CASSQNQGHSSNQPQHF. For the CDR3, the DNA is TGTGCCAGCAGCCAGAACCAGGGACACTCGAGCAATCAGCCCCAGCATTTT.

The chain links TRBV10-3 to TRBJ1-1; D ambiguous. CDR3 size: 13 residues. Germline CDR1 ENHRY, CDR2 SYGVKD. Trimming pared 4 bases from V and 0 bases from J, leaving 6 bases between. The DNA for the CDR3 is TGTGCCATCAGTGGGAGGGTGAACACTGAAGCTTTCTTT. Translating it yields CAISGRVNTEAFF.

The chain has TRBV20-1 and TRBJ2-7; 8 bases line up with TRBD1. CDR1 is DFQATT and CDR2 is SNEGSKA in the germline V gene (reference sequence). Losses at the gene ends were 5 bases for V and 7 bases for J; bases not matched to a gene: 16. The CDR3 has 15 amino acids. The CDR3 sequence: CSAERAGTGAPEQYF. The CDR3 DNA reads as TGCAGTGCTGAGAGGGCCGGGACAGGCGCCCCAGAGCAGTACTTC.

There are a few counts of this clonotype. This rearrangement joins TRBV7-2 to TRBJ2-5; 8 bases line up with TRBD2. Germline V gene sequence: CDR1 SGHTA, CDR2 FQGNSA. The CDR3 totals 15 residues. The V segment lost 7 bases and the J segment 5 bases; nucleotides outside the gene matches: 12. The CDR3 nucleotides are TGTGCCAGCAATACACCGGGACTAGAGGAGGAGACCCAGTACTTC. Residues: CASNTPGLEEETQYF.

The table lists this clonotype with a few counts. V is TRBV11-2 and J is TRBJ2-1; TRBD2 matches 9 bases. CDR1 is SGHAT, CDR2 FQNNGV, per germline. V gave up 3 bases and J gave up 5 bases; unmatched junction bases: 14. The CDR3 has 18 residues. The CDR3 here is CASSFTPPLGGGDNEQFF. The CDR3 DNA follows: TGTGCCAGCAGCTTTACCCCTCCGCTTGGCGGGGGGGACAATGAGCAGTTCTTC.

The table lists this clonotype with a few counts. The chain uses TRBV7-2 and TRBJ2-4, with 9 nucleotides matching TRBD1. The CDR3 loop spans 15 amino acids. J was trimmed by 16 bases and V by 1 base; bases with no gene match: 14. In germline, CDR1 is SGHTA, CDR2 FQGNSA. The CDR3 coding sequence is TGTGCCAGCAGCTTAGAGGGACAGGGTGGAGGAAGGTTTTACTTC. Amino acids: CASSLEGQGGGRFYF.

The rearrangement links TRBV9 to TRBJ2-7, with no clear D. The CDR3 runs to 14 residues. Looked up from germline, CDR1 is SGDLS and CDR2 is YYNGEE. Between the trimmed V and J ends, which lost 4 bases and 3 bases, there was a span of 14 bases. Here the CDR3 DNA reads TGTGCCAGCAGCCCCCAGGAGATAAGCTACGAGCAGTACTTC. This codes for CASSPQEISYEQYF.

The CDR3 bases are TGCGCCAGCGCCAAAACCGGGGAGCTGTTTTTT. Protein product: CASAKTGELFF. This rearrangement joins TRBV5-1 to TRBJ2-2; no firm D call. This CDR3 region has 11 residues. Trimming took 7 bases from V and 5 from J, leaving 6 bases between them. Germline V gene sequence: CDR1 SGHRS, CDR2 YFSETQ.

This clonotype occurred a few times. This sequence joins TRBV5-6 and TRBJ1-6, with D possibly matching TRBD1 (6 bases). The CDR3 is 17 amino acids. Germline CDR1 SGHDT, CDR2 YYEEEE. Trimming left V 1 base short and J 7 bases short, with 18 bases between. CDR3 coding DNA: TGTGCCAGCAGCTTGAGGGGGGATTTTAATCACAATTCACCCCTCCACTTT. Its protein product is CASSLRGDFNHNSPLHF.

This clonotype was detected only a few times. The rearrangement joins TRBV11-1 to TRBJ1-1; no firm D call. The V gene lost 5 bases and the J gene lost 1 base, with 17 bases spanning the gap. Germline V lookup: CDR1 SGHAT, CDR2 FQDESV (reference sequence). CDR3 length: 16 amino acids. The CDR3 DNA follows: TGTGCCAGCAGCCACCCACGTGCGGGCCAGAACACTGAAGCTTTCTTT. As protein: CASSHPRAGQNTEAFF.

At least ten counts were recorded for this clonotype. The chain couples TRBV7-3 to TRBJ2-3; D gene uncertain. Per germline, CDR1 SGHTA and CDR2 FQGTGA. The CDR3 is 14 residues long. V dropped 2 bases and J dropped 4 bases, with 10 bases sitting between them. The CDR3 region is CASSLGLIPDTQYF. Here the CDR3 DNA reads TGTGCCAGCAGCTTAGGGTTAATCCCAGATACGCAGTATTTT.

This clonotype was observed many times. This sequence joins TRBV20-1 and TRBJ2-7; unclear D gene. The length of the CDR3 is 11 residues. Germline CDR1 and CDR2: DFQATT and SNEGSKA (reference sequence). V was cut by 6 bases and J by 6 bases, with 12 bases left in between. This CDR3 is CSAAPGPEQYF. CDR3 in DNA: TGCAGTGCGGCTCCCGGTCCCGAGCAGTACTTC.